The 28 T cell receptor beta chains reported below all come from one sample, sequenced in a study of graft-versus-host responses after intestinal transplantation (dated by TCRdb to about 2021). In the paper's terms, the time point label means: cells obtained before transplantation from donor or recipient. The receptor library was made with the immunoSEQ multiplex PCR assay. What TCRdb holds here is the immuneACCESS table cut down to in-frame rearrangements. Part of the clones is not present; checked against another copy, under half of the missing clones reflect an unresolved V gene, and the others are unexplained. The sample includes 6,700 or so clones, with approximately 22% observed a single time. Of the sample, around 5.5% is held by the ten largest clones. The sequenced sample was alloreactive CD4+ T cells from a mixed lymphocyte reaction culture, obtained before transplantation. This sample's cell subset or site label indicates: CFSE-low proliferating T cells sorted from roughly six-day pre-transplant mixed lymphocyte reaction (GvH or HvG direction). The receptors were sampled from a human patient who was an organ donor for intestinal transplantation.

By sample fraction, this clone is large (0.1 to 1%). V and J are TRBV7-9 and TRBJ1-1; D not certain. This CDR3 contains 14 residues. Trimming took off 2 bases at V and 8 bases at J, with 15 bases between the two ends. CDR1 SEHNR and CDR2 FQNEAQ come from the germline V gene (reference sequence). The CDR3 region is CASSLFLEPPEAFF. As DNA, the CDR3 is TGTGCCAGCAGCTTATTCTTAGAACCGCCCGAAGCTTTCTTT.

The table lists this clone with a few counts. The rearrangement joins TRBV6-6 to TRBJ1-1, with D possibly matching TRBD1 (6 bases). Trimming stripped 6 bases from V and 6 bases from J, with 14 bases between. The CDR3 sequence is 13 residues long. CDR1 and CDR2 (germline): MNHNY, SVGAGI (reference sequence). The CDR3 spells CASRKGGWAEAFF. The DNA for the CDR3 is TGTGCCAGCAGGAAAGGGGGGTGGGCTGAAGCTTTCTTT.

This clone has a handful of counts. This chain links TRBV4-2 with TRBJ2-5; 10 positions match TRBD2. V trimming: 3 bases; J trimming: 5 bases; junction bases outside the gene matches: 6. Per the germline V gene, CDR1 is LGHNA and CDR2 is YNFKEQ. This CDR3 is 15 amino acids long. The CDR3 sequence: CASSHEAGGLETQYF. In DNA form, the CDR3 reads TGTGCCAGCAGCCACGAAGCGGGGGGGCTGGAGACCCAGTACTTC.

This sequence joins TRBV20-1 and TRBJ2-3; D gene uncertain. Per germline, CDR1 DFQATT and CDR2 SNEGSKA (reference sequence). Trimming left V 3 bases short and J 7 bases short, with 5 bases between. This CDR3 spans 10 amino acids. The CDR3 loop reads CSARGNTQYF. The CDR3 nucleotides are TGCAGTGCTAGGGGTAATACGCAGTATTTT.

This clone was picked up a small number of times. The rearrangement uses TRBV7-9 and TRBJ2-5, with D tentatively TRBD2 (5 bases). CDR3 size: 16 residues. The V end was cut by 5 bases, the J end by 10 bases, with 26 bases between. From germline, CDR1 is SEHNR and CDR2 FQNEAQ (reference sequence). CDR3 amino acids: CASSQVAGLPEAVQYF. CDR3 nucleotide sequence: TGTGCCAGCAGCCAAGTTGCGGGCCTCCCGGAGGCGGTCCAGTACTTC.

This clone has more than one count but fewer than ten. This rearrangement joins TRBV4-1 to TRBJ2-3; TRBD2 matches at 11 bases. The germline V gene has CDR1 MGHRA and CDR2 YSYEKL. J gave up 5 bases and V 3 bases, and 7 bases lay outside the gene matches. The CDR3 is 16 amino acids. The CDR3 DNA sequence: TGCGCCAGCAGCCACTTAGCGGGGGGGCTCATAGATACGCAGTATTTT. Protein product: CASSHLAGGLIDTQYF.

The sample holds a few counts of this clone. V usage is TRBV7-9 and J usage is TRBJ2-7, with D possibly TRBD1 on 5 matching bases. The CDR3 is made up of 14 amino acids. In germline, CDR1 is SEHNR, CDR2 FQNEAQ (reference sequence). Deletions cut 1 base from V and 4 bases from J, with 11 bases between. CDR3 region: CASSLGQSLYEQYF. The CDR3 DNA is TGTGCCAGCAGCTTAGGACAGAGCCTATACGAGCAGTACTTC.

This clone was counted a few times. The chain carries TRBV6-6 and TRBJ1-2; TRBD1 aligns across 11 bases. The CDR3 has 15 amino acids. The V segment lost 6 bases and the J segment 4 bases; nucleotides outside the gene matches: 7. Looked up from germline, CDR1 is MNHNY and CDR2 is SVGAGI (reference sequence). This chain's CDR3 is CASRAGTGGFYGYTF. CDR3 nucleotide sequence: TGTGCCAGCAGAGCCGGGACAGGGGGTTTCTATGGCTACACCTTC.

The gene calls are TRBV13 and TRBJ2-3; 14 bases agree with TRBD2. Germline V gives CDR1 PRHDT, CDR2 FYEKMQ (reference sequence). V shed 5 bases, J shed 1 base, and the junction held 20 bases outside the gene matches. CDR3 length: 22 residues. CDR3 residues: CASSTGLAGATTILGGTDTQYF. CDR3 nucleotides: TGTGCCAGCAGCACGGGACTAGCGGGGGCCACGACTATCTTAGGTGGCACAGATACGCAGTATTTT.

The chain combines TRBV25-1 with TRBJ2-3; 7 bases are shared with TRBD1. CDR3 size: 14 residues. V lost 5 bases and J lost 7; bases outside the gene matches: 9. CDR1 is MGHDK, CDR2 SYGVNS, per germline. In DNA, the CDR3 is TGTGCCAGCAGTTCTCCGGGACAGTCATATACGCAGTATTTT. Translating it yields CASSSPGQSYTQYF.

The gene calls are TRBV5-4 and TRBJ2-3, with unresolved D. This CDR3 region has 14 residues. CDR1 and CDR2 (germline): SGHNT, YYREEE (reference sequence). Trimming cost V 3 bases and J 4 bases, with 12 bases left between them. DNA of the CDR3: TGTGCCAGCAGCTCCCCCTGGAACCCAGATACGCAGTATTTT. Its protein product is CASSSPWNPDTQYF.

This clone appeared a few times. The chain links TRBV4-3 to TRBJ1-3; the match to TRBD1 covers 9 bases. The germline CDR1 and CDR2 sequences are LGHNA and YSLEER. The V segment lost 4 bases and the J segment 2 bases; nucleotides outside the gene matches: 9. The length of the CDR3 is 17 residues. The CDR3 here is CASSRRIQGATGNTIYF. CDR3 bases: TGCGCCAGCAGCCGGAGAATACAGGGGGCAACTGGAAACACCATATATTTT.

V is TRBV10-3 and J is TRBJ2-3, with 11 nucleotides matching TRBD2. CDR1 and CDR2 (germline): ENHRY, SYGVKD. The CDR3 is made up of 17 amino acids. V was clipped by 1 base and J by 8 bases; unmatched bases: 11. CDR3 loop: CAISEWIIAGGLGTQYF. Here the CDR3 DNA reads TGTGCCATCAGTGAGTGGATCATAGCGGGGGGGCTGGGTACGCAGTATTTT.

This clone is medium-sized (0.01 to 0.1%) by share. V usage is TRBV6-6 and J usage is TRBJ1-1; weak D call: TRBD1 (5 bases). CDR1 is MNHNY and CDR2 is SVGAGI in the germline V gene (reference sequence). The CDR3 is 14 amino acids. Trimming took 6 bases from V and 1 from J, leaving 12 bases between them. The CDR3 protein is CASSPGRENTEAFF. Written as DNA, the CDR3 is TGTGCCAGCAGCCCCGGCAGGGAGAACACTGAAGCTTTCTTT.

V is TRBV19 and J is TRBJ2-5; 10 bases line up with TRBD1. J gave up 4 bases and V 4 bases, and 3 bases lay outside the gene matches. The CDR3 consists of 14 residues. Germline V gene data show CDR1 as LNHDA and CDR2 as SQIVND (reference sequence). The CDR3 loop reads CASSKTGGRETQYF. In nucleotides, the CDR3 is TGTGCCAGTAGTAAGACAGGGGGCAGAGAGACCCAGTACTTC.

This clone has only a few counts. A read error is likely here: a far larger clone is one base away. In DNA form, the CDR3 reads TGTGCCTGGATACGGACAATCAGGGGCGAAAAACTGTTTTTT. As protein: CAWIRTIRGEKLFF. The rearrangement uses TRBV30 and TRBJ1-4; D might be TRBD1 (6 bases). The germline V and J ends were trimmed by 4 bases and 8 bases, with 17 bases remaining between them. CDR3 length: 14 amino acids. Germline lookup yields CDR1 GTSNPN and CDR2 SVGIG (reference sequence).

A few counts support this clone. The chain employs TRBV30 and TRBJ2-7, with D tentatively TRBD1 (6 bases). CDR3 size: 13 residues. Germline CDR1 is GTSNPN and CDR2 is SVGIG (reference sequence). Trimming shortened V by 5 bases and J by 4 bases, and 15 bases separated the two germline ends. The CDR3: CAWGRDNLYEQYF. The CDR3 DNA sequence: TGTGCCTGGGGCCGGGACAACCTGTACGAGCAGTACTTC.

The DNA for the CDR3 is TGTGCCAGCAGCTTTCGTGGCGGGGGGATAGAGACCCAGTACTTC. Protein: CASSFRGGGIETQYF. The chain joins TRBV11-2 to TRBJ2-5; TRBD2 agrees at 8 bases. V shed 3 bases and J 4 bases; nucleotides not matched to a gene: 7. CDR3 length equals 15 residues. Looked up from germline, CDR1 is SGHAT and CDR2 is FQNNGV.

The chain is built from TRBV6-1 and TRBJ2-7, with D perhaps TRBD2 (5 bases). Looked up from germline, CDR1 is MNHNS and CDR2 is SASEGT. The CDR3 runs to 11 residues. V shed 7 bases and J shed 5 bases, with 9 bases lying between them. Here the CDR3 DNA reads TGTGCCAGCATCATGGGAGACGAGCAGTACTTC. Residues: CASIMGDEQYF.

This clone is judged medium-sized. The sample carries other DNA sequences with the same CDR3. V and J are TRBV7-2 and TRBJ2-2, with D perhaps TRBD2 (7 bases). This CDR3 has 14 residues. Trimming took 1 base from V and 8 from J, leaving 11 bases between them. Germline lookup yields CDR1 SGHTA and CDR2 FQGNSA. CDR3 in amino acids: CASSLEGGAGELFF. CDR3 coding DNA: TGTGCCAGCAGCTTAGAAGGGGGGGCTGGGGAGCTGTTTTTT.

This clone was observed a handful of times. The rearrangement links TRBV2 to TRBJ1-2; D might be TRBD1 (5 bases). Germline V gives CDR1 SNHLY, CDR2 FYNNEI. V was trimmed by 6 bases and J by 4 bases, leaving 15 bases between them. The CDR3 spans 14 residues. The CDR3 reads CASRRDQTVYGYTF. The CDR3 nucleotides read TGTGCCAGCAGGAGGGATCAGACAGTCTATGGCTACACCTTC.

By sample share, this clone is medium-sized. The chain has TRBV7-2 and TRBJ2-5, with 8 bases identical to TRBD2. The J segment lost 4 bases and the V segment lost 3 bases, leaving 7 bases of the junction unmatched. CDR3 length equals 15 residues. Germline V gene lookup returns CDR1 SGHTA and CDR2 FQGNSA. Here the CDR3 DNA reads TGTGCCAGCAGCTTTCGTGGCGGGGGGATAGAGACCCAGTACTTC. Translated, it gives CASSFRGGGIETQYF. Supplemented by reference TRBV7-2 and TRBJ2-5, the full variable domain reads GAGVSQSPSNKVTEKGKDVELRCDPISGHTALYWYRQSLGQGLEFLIYFQGNSAPDKSGLPSDRFSAERTGGSVSTLTIQRTQQEDSAVYLCASSFRGGGIETQYFGPGTRLLVL.

This clone is termed medium-sized. The genes are TRBV11-2 and TRBJ1-4; 11 bases fit TRBD1. Unmatched junction bases numbered 3, after V lost 5 bases and J lost 7 bases. This CDR3 contains 14 residues. CDR1 is SGHAT and CDR2 is FQNNGV in the germline V gene. Here the CDR3 DNA reads TGTGCCAGCAGCCAGGGACAGGGGGGTGAAAAACTGTTTTTT. Amino acid sequence: CASSQGQGGEKLFF.

This clone appeared a few times. The chain carries TRBV6-5 and TRBJ2-3; D is ambiguous. The CDR3 runs to 14 residues. Trimming pared 5 bases from V and 2 bases from J, leaving 11 bases between. Germline assignment: CDR1 MNHEY and CDR2 SVGAGI. CDR3 DNA sequence: TGTGCCAGCAGTGAATTAAGGAACACAGATACGCAGTATTTT. Protein sequence: CASSELRNTDTQYF.

The chain links TRBV7-9 to TRBJ2-1; 8 nucleotides line up with TRBD2. This CDR3 region has 17 residues. Germline CDR1 is SEHNR and CDR2 is FQNEAQ (reference sequence). Trimming at V came to 5 bases and at J to 10 bases, leaving 19 bases not matched to a gene. The CDR3 DNA is TGTGCCAGCAGCCGCCGAGGTAGCGGGGTGGTGTCAAGGGAGCAGTTCTTC. It is translated as CASSRRGSGVVSREQFF.

With regard to this clone: The junction departs from germline at one end; a sequencing error may be responsible. V gene TRBV29-1 combines with J gene TRBJ1-1; possibly TRBD1 for D (6 bases). The CDR3 spans 13 residues. Germline CDR1 is SQVTM and CDR2 is ANQGSEA. CDR3 DNA sequence: TGCAGCGCTGAACAGGGCCCCGCCACTGAAGCTTTCTTT. Amino acid sequence: CSAEQGPATEAFF.

The genes are TRBV5-6 and TRBJ2-5; no firm D call. V dropped 0 bases and J dropped 3 bases, with 15 bases sitting between them. CDR3 length: 16 amino acids. Per the germline V gene, CDR1 is SGHDT and CDR2 is YYEEEE. The CDR3 is CASSLVPSLKEETQYF. Here the CDR3 DNA reads TGTGCCAGCAGCTTGGTCCCATCCCTAAAGGAAGAGACCCAGTACTTC.

The rearrangement joins TRBV5-1 to TRBJ2-5, with D tentatively TRBD1 (5 bases). The CDR3 runs 14 residues. V was cut by 1 base and J by 5 bases, with 12 bases left in between. Germline lookup yields CDR1 SGHRS and CDR2 YFSETQ. The CDR3 region is CASSLFGAGETQYF. The CDR3 DNA follows: TGCGCCAGCAGCTTGTTTGGGGCAGGGGAGACCCAGTACTTC.